This is a list of T cell receptor beta chains from one sample in a study of blood T cell repertoires in COVID-19. Profiling relied on immunoSEQ multiplex PCR, and the TCRdb table lists in-frame clones only, not all of them. The table has hundreds of thousands of clones, roughly 90% seen once. Sequenced sample: PBMCs or T cells enriched from blood (not recorded which). Every receptor here comes from a woman between 18 and 29 years old with acute COVID-19. Both conserved end residues are part of each CDR3.

J gene | V gene | CDR3 protein
TRBJ1-1 | TRBV18 | CASSPPTARLNTEAFF
TRBJ2-1 | TRBV7-2 | CASSLKVGLAEYNEQFF
TRBJ2-5 | TRBV19 | CASSLQGGETQYF
TRBJ2-2 | TRBV6-5 | CASSPTPDTGELFF
TRBJ2-5 | TRBV7-2 | CASSSQGPETQYF
TRBJ2-1 | TRBV6-5 | CASDDGLAEDQQFF
TRBJ1-3 | TRBV4-3 | CASSQDISQSGNTIYF
TRBJ2-1 | TRBV28 | CASSLSGGDNEQFF
TRBJ2-7 | TRBV11-2 | CASSLRLAGSGFNEQYF
TRBJ1-5 | TRBV18 | CASSPEGTGIQPQHF
TRBJ2-7 | TRBV6-2/TRBV6-3 | CASSRPGSSYEQYF
TRBJ1-1 | TRBV5-8 | CASSLLNPTGVTEAFF
TRBJ1-6 | TRBV30 | CAWSITHRERNSPLHF
TRBJ1-2 | TRBV19 | CASRGSGDYGYTF
TRBJ1-3 | TRBV9 | CASSGRGDSGNTIYF
TRBJ2-3 | TRBV12-5 | CASGLAGTDTQYF
TRBJ2-1 | TRBV5-1 | CASSSAGSEQFF
TRBJ1-1 | TRBV5-4 | CASSLPRQGTLNTEAFF